This T cell receptor beta chain was documented in a study of response to subunit inactivated influenza vaccine. After removal of 2 bases from V and 2 bases from J, the junction contained 4 bases not matched to a gene. This CDR3 spans 17 amino acids. Via MiXCR, TCRdb re-called the RT-PCR reads, giving one row per CDR3 protein. The sample holds 250,000 to 350,000 distinct CDR3 sequences, approximately 21% seen once. This clonotype was seen just once. The rearrangement joins TRBV12-3 or TRBV12-4 to TRBJ2-1; 12 bases are shared with TRBD2. The sequence came from a man aged 45 to 75 who received an inactivated influenza vaccine. The sample here was PBMCs from blood, taken 21 months after vaccination. CDR3 loop: CASSLFSSGRAYNEQFF. Written as DNA, the CDR3 is TGTGCCAGCAGTTTATTTTCTAGCGGGAGGGCCTACAATGAGCAGTTCTTC.